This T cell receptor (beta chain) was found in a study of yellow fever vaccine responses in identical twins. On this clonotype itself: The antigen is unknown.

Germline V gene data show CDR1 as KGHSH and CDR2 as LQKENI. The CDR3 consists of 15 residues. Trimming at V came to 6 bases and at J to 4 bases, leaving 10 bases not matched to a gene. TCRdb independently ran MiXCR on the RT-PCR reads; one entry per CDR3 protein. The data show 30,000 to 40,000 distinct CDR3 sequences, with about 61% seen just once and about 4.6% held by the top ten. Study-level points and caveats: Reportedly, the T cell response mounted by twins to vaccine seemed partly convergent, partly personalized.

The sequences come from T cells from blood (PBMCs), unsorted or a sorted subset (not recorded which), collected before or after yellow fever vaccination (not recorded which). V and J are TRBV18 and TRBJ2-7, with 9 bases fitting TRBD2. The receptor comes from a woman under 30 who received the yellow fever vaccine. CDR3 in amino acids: CASSTRSSGTYEQYF. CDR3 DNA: TGTGCCAGCTCGACTCGGTCTAGCGGGACATACGAGCAGTACTTC.